The rows below give T cell receptor beta chains drawn from one sample of a study of early T cells in non-severe SARS-CoV-2 infection. TCRdb fed the 5' RACE reads into MiXCR, producing one record per CDR3 protein. The sample lists about 29,000 distinct CDR3 sequences; around 4.6% were seen once. The sequenced material came from whole blood. Receptors originate from an adult who was a healthcare worker with PCR-confirmed SARS-CoV-2 infection or an uninfected control (not recorded which). CDR3s include the opening cysteine and the closing phenylalanine or tryptophan.

>TRBJ1-1|TRBV27
CASSPSTGQRNTEAFF
>TRBJ1-3|TRBV20-1
CSARDSPGAGNTIYF
>TRBJ1-6|TRBV18
CASSPMDRDSPLHF
>TRBJ1-1|TRBV19
CASSITLNTEAFF
>TRBJ2-3|TRBV30
CAHDRGSTDTQYF
>TRBJ2-7|TRBV18
CASSPGTDSYEQYF
>TRBJ2-1|TRBV4-2
CASSQDRLVIGNEQFF
>TRBJ1-2|TRBV20-1
CSARDEGGNGYTF
>TRBJ2-5|TRBV5-4
CASSFPLAGVETQYF
>TRBJ1-2|TRBV19
CASQQDRANYGYTF
>TRBJ2-1|TRBV28
CASRISGMNGEQFF
>TRBJ2-7|TRBV4-2
CASSHRVAAVYEQYF
>TRBJ2-5|TRBV5-1
CATYAGSSGGETQYF
>TRBJ2-4|TRBV7-2
CASSLGVRDSAGDLAKNIQYF
>TRBJ1-1|TRBV20-1
CSARDDRVSEAFF
>TRBJ2-3|TRBV7-9
CASSFLGKASTDTQYF
>TRBJ2-3|TRBV15
CATSRDGGIDTQYF
>TRBJ2-5|TRBV27
CASSYLGPEETQYF
>TRBJ1-5|TRBV28
CASSGAPKDQPQHF
>TRBJ2-1|TRBV10-3
CAISAGVTNEQFF
>TRBJ2-3|TRBV27
CATGRQGVTDTQYF
>TRBJ1-6|TRBV19
CASSIGSPSNSPLHF